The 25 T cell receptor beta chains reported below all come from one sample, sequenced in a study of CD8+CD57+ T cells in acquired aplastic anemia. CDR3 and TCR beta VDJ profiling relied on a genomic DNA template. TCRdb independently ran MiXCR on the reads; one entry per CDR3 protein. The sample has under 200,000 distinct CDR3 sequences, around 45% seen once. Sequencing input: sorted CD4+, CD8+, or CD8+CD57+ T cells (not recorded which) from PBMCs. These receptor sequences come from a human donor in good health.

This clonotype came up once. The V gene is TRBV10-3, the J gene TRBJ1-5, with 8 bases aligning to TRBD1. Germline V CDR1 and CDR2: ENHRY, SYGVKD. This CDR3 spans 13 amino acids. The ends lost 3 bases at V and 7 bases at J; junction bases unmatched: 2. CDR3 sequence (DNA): TGTGCCATCAGTGATCGACAGGGGCAGCCCCAGCATTTT. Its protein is CAISDRQGQPQHF.

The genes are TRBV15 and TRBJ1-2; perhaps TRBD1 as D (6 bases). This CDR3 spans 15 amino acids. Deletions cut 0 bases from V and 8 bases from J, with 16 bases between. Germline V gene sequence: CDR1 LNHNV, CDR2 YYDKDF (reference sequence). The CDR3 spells CATSRDRGGGRGYTF. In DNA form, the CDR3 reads TGTGCCACCAGCAGAGATCGGGGAGGGGGTAGGGGCTACACCTTC.

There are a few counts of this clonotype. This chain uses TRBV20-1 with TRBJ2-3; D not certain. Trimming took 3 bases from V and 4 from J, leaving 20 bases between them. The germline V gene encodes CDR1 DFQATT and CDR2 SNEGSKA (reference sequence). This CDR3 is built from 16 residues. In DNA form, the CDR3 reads TGCAGTGCTAGGAGTTCCGGGCCGAGAAAGGCAGATACGCAGTATTTT. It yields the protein CSARSSGPRKADTQYF.

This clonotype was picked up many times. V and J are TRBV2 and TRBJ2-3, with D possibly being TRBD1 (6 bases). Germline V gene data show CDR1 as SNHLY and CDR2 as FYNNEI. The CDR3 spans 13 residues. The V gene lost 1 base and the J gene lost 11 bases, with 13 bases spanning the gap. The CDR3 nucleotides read TGTGCCAGCAGTGAAGAGGGGGAGTCAGGGCAGTATTTT. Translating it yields CASSEEGESGQYF.

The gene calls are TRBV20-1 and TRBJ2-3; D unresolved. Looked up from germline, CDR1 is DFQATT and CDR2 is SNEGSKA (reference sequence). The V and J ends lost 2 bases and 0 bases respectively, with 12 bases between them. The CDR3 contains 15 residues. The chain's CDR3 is CSARSPAASTDTQYF. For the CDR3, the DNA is TGCAGTGCTAGAAGCCCGGCCGCTAGCACAGATACGCAGTATTTT.

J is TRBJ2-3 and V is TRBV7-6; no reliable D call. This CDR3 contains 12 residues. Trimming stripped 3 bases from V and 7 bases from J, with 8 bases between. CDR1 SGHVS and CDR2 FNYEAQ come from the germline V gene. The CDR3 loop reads CASSLDRNTQYF. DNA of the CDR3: TGTGCCAGCAGCTTGGATCGGAATACGCAGTATTTT. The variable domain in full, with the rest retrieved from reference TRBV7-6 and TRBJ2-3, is GAGVSQSPRYKVTKRGQDVALRCDPISGHVSLYWYRQALGQGPEFLTYFNYEAQQDKSGLPNDRFSAERPEGSISTLTIQRTEQRDSAMYRCASSLDRNTQYFGPGTRLTVL.

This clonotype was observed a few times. The chain's CDR3 is CASSFTSGNTIYF. The CDR3 nucleotides are TGTGCCAGCAGTTTCACTTCTGGAAACACCATATATTTT. This chain joins TRBV7-2 and TRBJ1-3; D remains ambiguous. The CDR3 consists of 13 residues. From germline, CDR1 is SGHTA and CDR2 FQGNSA. Trimming shortened V by 6 bases and J by 1 base, and 7 bases separated the two germline ends.

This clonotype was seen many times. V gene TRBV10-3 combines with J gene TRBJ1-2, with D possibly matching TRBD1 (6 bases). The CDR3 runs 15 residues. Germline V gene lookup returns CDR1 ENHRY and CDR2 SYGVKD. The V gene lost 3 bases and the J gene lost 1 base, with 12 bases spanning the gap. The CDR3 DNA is TGTGCCATCAGTGAAGGAAGGGGGAGTAACTATGGCTACACCTTC. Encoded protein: CAISEGRGSNYGYTF.

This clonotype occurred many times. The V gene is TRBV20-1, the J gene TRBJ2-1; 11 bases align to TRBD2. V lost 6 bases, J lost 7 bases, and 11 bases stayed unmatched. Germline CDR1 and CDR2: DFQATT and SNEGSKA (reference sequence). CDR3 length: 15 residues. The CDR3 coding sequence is TGCAGTGCCCCGCTAGCGGGGGGCAGAAGTAATGAGCAGTTCTTC. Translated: CSAPLAGGRSNEQFF.

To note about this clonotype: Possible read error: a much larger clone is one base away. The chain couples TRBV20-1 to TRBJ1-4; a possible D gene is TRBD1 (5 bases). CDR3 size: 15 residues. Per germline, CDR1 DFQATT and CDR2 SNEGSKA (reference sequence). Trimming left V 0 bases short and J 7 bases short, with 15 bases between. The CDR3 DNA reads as TGCAGTGCTAGAGAGGGGCGGGGATTAAGTGAAAAACTGTTTTTT. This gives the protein CSAREGRGLSEKLFF.

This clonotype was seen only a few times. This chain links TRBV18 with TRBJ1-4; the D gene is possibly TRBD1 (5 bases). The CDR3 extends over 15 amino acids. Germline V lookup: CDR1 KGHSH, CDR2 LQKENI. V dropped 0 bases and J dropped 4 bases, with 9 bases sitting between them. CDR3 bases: TGTGCCAGCTCACCACCGGGACGGTATAATGAAAAACTGTTTTTT. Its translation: CASSPPGRYNEKLFF.

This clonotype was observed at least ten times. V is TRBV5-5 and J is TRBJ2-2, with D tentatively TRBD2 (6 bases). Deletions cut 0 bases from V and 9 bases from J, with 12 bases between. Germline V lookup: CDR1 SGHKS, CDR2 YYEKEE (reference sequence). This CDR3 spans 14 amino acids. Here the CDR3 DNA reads TGTGCCAGCAGCTTGGACGGGAGAGGGCGGGAGCTGTTTTTT. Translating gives CASSLDGRGRELFF.

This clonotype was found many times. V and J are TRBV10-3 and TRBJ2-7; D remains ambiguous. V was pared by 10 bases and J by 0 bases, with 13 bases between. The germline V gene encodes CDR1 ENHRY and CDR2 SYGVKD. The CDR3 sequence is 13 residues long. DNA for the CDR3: TGTGCCACCCGGCACCGGATCTCCTACGAGCAGTACTTC. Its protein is CATRHRISYEQYF.

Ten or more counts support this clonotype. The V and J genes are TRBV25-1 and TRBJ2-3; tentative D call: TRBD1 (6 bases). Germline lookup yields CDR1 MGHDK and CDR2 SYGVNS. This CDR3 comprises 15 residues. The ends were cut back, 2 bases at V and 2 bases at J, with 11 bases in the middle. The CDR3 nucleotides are TGTGCCAGCAGTGAACTGGACAGCCCCACAGATACGCAGTATTTT. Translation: CASSELDSPTDTQYF.

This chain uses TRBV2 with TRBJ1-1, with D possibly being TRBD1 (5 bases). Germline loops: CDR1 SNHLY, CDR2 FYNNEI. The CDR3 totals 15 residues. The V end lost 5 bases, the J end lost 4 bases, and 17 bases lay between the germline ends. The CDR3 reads CASSLDNLRGTEAFF. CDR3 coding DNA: TGTGCCAGCAGTCTCGATAATCTTAGGGGCACTGAAGCTTTCTTT. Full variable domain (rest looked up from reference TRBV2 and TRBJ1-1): EPEVTQTPSHQVTQMGQEVILRCVPISNHLYFYWYRQILGQKVEFLVSFYNNEISEKSEIFDDQFSVERPDGSNFTLKIRSTKLEDSAMYFCASSLDNLRGTEAFFGQGTRLTVV.

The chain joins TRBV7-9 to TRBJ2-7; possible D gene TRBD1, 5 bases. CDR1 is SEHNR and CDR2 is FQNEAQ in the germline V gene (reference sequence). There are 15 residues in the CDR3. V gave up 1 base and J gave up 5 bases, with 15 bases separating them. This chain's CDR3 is CASSLGQGYFHEQYF. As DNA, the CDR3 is TGTGCCAGCAGCTTAGGCCAGGGATATTTCCACGAGCAGTACTTC. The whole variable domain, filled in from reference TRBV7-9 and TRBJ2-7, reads DTGVSQNPRHKITKRGQNVTFRCDPISEHNRLYWYRQTLGQGPEFLTYFQNEAQLEKSRLLSDRFSAERPKGSFSTLEIQRTEQGDSAMYLCASSLGQGYFHEQYFGPGTRLTVT.

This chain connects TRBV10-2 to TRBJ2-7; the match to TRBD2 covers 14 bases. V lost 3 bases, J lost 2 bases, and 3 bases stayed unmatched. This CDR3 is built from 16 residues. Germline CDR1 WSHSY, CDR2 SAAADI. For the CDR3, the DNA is TGCGCCAGCAGTGATAGGACTAGCGGGAGGACCTACGAGCAGTACTTC. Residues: CASSDRTSGRTYEQYF.

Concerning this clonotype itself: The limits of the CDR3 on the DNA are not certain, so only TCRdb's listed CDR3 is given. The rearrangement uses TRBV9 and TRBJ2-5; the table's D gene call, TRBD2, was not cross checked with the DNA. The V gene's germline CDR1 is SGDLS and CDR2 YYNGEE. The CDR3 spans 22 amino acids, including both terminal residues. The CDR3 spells CASSVLTAANYGYTFGSGTQYF.

Written as DNA, the CDR3 is TGTGCCAGCAGCTTAGTCGGGAGCCAGGCCTCCTACGAGCAGTACTTC. This gives the protein CASSLVGSQASYEQYF. This chain links TRBV13 with TRBJ2-7, with D possibly being TRBD2 (6 bases). Germline V gene lookup returns CDR1 PRHDT and CDR2 FYEKMQ (reference sequence). This CDR3 contains 16 residues. The V end lost 1 base, the J end lost 0 bases, and 13 bases lay between the germline ends.

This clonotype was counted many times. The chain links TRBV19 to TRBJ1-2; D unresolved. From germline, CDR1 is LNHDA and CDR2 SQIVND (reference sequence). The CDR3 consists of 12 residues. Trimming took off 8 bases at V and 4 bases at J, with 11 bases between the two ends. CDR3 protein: CASVGQSYGYTF. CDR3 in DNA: TGTGCCAGTGTTGGCCAGTCCTATGGCTACACCTTC.

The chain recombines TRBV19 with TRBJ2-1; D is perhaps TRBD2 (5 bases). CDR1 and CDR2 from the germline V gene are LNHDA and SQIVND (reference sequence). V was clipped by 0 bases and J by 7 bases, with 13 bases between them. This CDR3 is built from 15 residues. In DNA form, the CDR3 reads TGTGCCAGTAGTATAGATTCCCTAGCTTGGAATGAGCAGTTCTTC. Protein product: CASSIDSLAWNEQFF.

CDR3 nucleotide sequence: TGTGCCAGCACCCCCGTCGGGCAGGTGAACACTGAAGCTTTCTTT. It yields the protein CASTPVGQVNTEAFF. The rearrangement joins TRBV7-9 to TRBJ1-1, with D hard to call. Germline V gene data show CDR1 as SEHNR and CDR2 as FQNEAQ (reference sequence). The V end was cut by 7 bases, the J end by 0 bases, with 15 bases between. CDR3 length: 15 amino acids. The full variable domain, its missing parts supplied by reference TRBV7-9 and TRBJ1-1, is DTGVSQNPRHKITKRGQNVTFRCDPISEHNRLYWYRQTLGQGPEFLTYFQNEAQLEKSRLLSDRFSAERPKGSFSTLEIQRTEQGDSAMYLCASTPVGQVNTEAFFGQGTRLTVV.

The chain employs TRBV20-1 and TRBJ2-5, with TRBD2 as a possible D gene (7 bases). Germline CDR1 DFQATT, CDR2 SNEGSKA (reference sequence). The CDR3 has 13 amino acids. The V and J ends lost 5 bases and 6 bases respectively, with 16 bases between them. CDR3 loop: CSAEGGRKKTQYF. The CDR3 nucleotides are TGCAGTGCTGAGGGGGGGCGTAAGAAGACCCAGTACTTC.

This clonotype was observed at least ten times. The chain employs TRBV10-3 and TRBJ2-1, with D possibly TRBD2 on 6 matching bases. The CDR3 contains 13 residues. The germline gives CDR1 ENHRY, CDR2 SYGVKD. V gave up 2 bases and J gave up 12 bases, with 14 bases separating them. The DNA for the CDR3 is TGTGCCATCAGTGAGACTGGCAACGGGGGGCAGTTCTTC. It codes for CAISETGNGGQFF.

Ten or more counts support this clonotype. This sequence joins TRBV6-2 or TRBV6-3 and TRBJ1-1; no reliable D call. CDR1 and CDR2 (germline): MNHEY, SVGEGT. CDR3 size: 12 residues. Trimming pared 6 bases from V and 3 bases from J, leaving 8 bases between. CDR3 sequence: CASRRVYTEAFF. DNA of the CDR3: TGTGCCAGCAGAAGGGTCTACACTGAAGCTTTCTTT.